Below, 7 T cell receptor beta chains from the same sample are listed, as sequenced in a study of T cells after yellow fever vaccination. TCRdb recomputed calls from the 5' RACE reads with MiXCR, one row per CDR3 protein. The sample records fewer than 100,000 distinct CDR3 sequences, under 7% being singletons. The sequencing here drew on CD8+ T cells sorted from PBMCs, taken 10 days after the yellow fever booster vaccination. Receptors were obtained from a man younger than 35 who received the YFV17D yellow fever vaccine.

This clonotype came up a few times. This chain uses TRBV9 with TRBJ2-1; 7 bases map to TRBD2. Unmatched junction bases numbered 10, after V lost 3 bases and J lost 4 bases. CDR1 and CDR2 from the germline V gene are SGDLS and YYNGEE. There are 16 residues in the CDR3. The DNA of the CDR3 is TGTGCCAGCAGCGGGGGGAGCGGGGTGGTGTACAATGAGCAGTTCTTC. Translation gives CASSGGSGVVYNEQFF. The full variable domain, its missing parts supplied by reference TRBV9 and TRBJ2-1, is DSGVTQTPKHLITATGQRVTLRCSPRSGDLSVYWYQQSLDQGLQFLIQYYNGEERAKGNILERFSAQQFPDLHSELNLSSLELGDSALYFCASSGGSGVVYNEQFFGPGTRLTVL.

This clonotype was seen a few times. This rearrangement joins TRBV7-9 to TRBJ2-7, with D hard to call. The V gene lost 5 bases and the J gene lost 7 bases, with 15 bases spanning the gap. The CDR3 spans 13 residues. Germline CDR1 reads SEHNR; CDR2 reads FQNEAQ (reference sequence). The DNA for the CDR3 is TGTGCCAGCAGCGTCTGGACGCAAATAGAGCAGTACTTC. Protein sequence: CASSVWTQIEQYF.

The chain links TRBV18 to TRBJ1-1; 7 bases match TRBD1. J gave up 1 base and V 4 bases, and 9 bases lay outside the gene matches. This CDR3 has 16 residues. Germline V lookup: CDR1 KGHSH, CDR2 LQKENI. The CDR3 reads CASSQGTAVPNTEAFF. CDR3 bases: TGTGCCAGCTCACAGGGGACAGCAGTACCGAACACTGAAGCTTTCTTT.

The chain joins TRBV5-5 to TRBJ1-4; TRBD1 is a possible D gene (6 bases). In germline, CDR1 is SGHKS, CDR2 YYEKEE (reference sequence). The CDR3 has 18 residues. Trimming took off 4 bases at V and 2 bases at J, with 21 bases between the two ends. CDR3 coding DNA: TGTGCCAGCAGCGGTGGCGAGGACAGAAAGTTTACTAATGAAAAACTGTTTTTT. As protein: CASSGGEDRKFTNEKLFF. Combining the CDR3 with reference TRBV5-5 and TRBJ1-4 gives the whole variable domain DAGVTQSPTHLIKTRGQQVTLRCSPISGHKSVSWYQQVLGQGPQFIFQYYEKEERGRGNFPDRFSARQFPNYSSELNVNALLLGDSALYLCASSGGEDRKFTNEKLFFGSGTQLSVL.

This clonotype has ten or more counts. V usage is TRBV6-5 and J usage is TRBJ2-1; 9 bases fit TRBD1. CDR3 length: 14 residues. Germline V gene lookup returns CDR1 MNHEY and CDR2 SVGAGI. Losses at the gene ends were 6 bases for V and 5 bases for J; bases not matched to a gene: 5. The CDR3 region has the DNA TGTGCCAGCAGCATACAGGGGGCCAACAATGAGCAGTTCTTC. Its translation: CASSIQGANNEQFF.

The chain employs TRBV6-1 and TRBJ1-5; D is unresolved. Germline CDR1 MNHNS, CDR2 SASEGT. V was cut by 9 bases and J by 5 bases, with 5 bases left in between. There are 10 residues in the CDR3. This CDR3 reads CARRHQPQHF. CDR3 sequence (DNA): TGTGCCAGGAGGCATCAGCCCCAGCATTTT.

The V call is TRBV27, the J call TRBJ2-2; 7 nucleotides line up with TRBD1. V shed 6 bases, J shed 5 bases, and the junction held 6 bases outside the gene matches. The germline V gene encodes CDR1 MNHEY and CDR2 SMNVEV (reference sequence). The CDR3 has 14 residues. This chain's CDR3 is CASSTGATTGELFF. The CDR3 DNA follows: TGTGCCAGCAGCACAGGGGCTACTACCGGGGAGCTGTTTTTT.